This T cell receptor (beta chain) was obtained from a study of T cells in Graves' hyperthyroidism and ophthalmopathy. Hyperthyroidism, newly diagnosed and lasting under 2 months, affected patients aged 18 to 65. PBMCs were obtained from roughly 10 ml fresh peripheral blood. On this clonotype itself: Its cognate antigen is unknown.

The CDR3 is made up of 15 amino acids. Germline CDR1 reads MNHEY; CDR2 reads SVGAGI. The V and J ends lost 0 bases and 4 bases respectively, with 9 bases between them. Researchers amplified the TCR beta CDR3 regions from RNA transcripts. TCR CDR3 underwent first-round RT-PCR with the HTBI primer set. Using its own MiXCR run on the multiplex PCR reads, TCRdb lists one record per CDR3 protein. The sample contains about 270,000 distinct CDR3 sequences, roughly 15% of which appear only once. Broader study findings: Model-based prediction identified ophthalmopathy a median 6.5 months prior to its onset.

This receptor was identified in a woman in her 50s with Graves' hyperthyroidism that later progressed to Graves' ophthalmopathy. The chain combines TRBV6-5 with TRBJ1-4, with no clear D. Specimen: blood. The CDR3 DNA sequence: TGTGCCAGCAGTTACTCGCAGTCCAGTAATGAAAAACTGTTTTTT. Translating gives CASSYSQSSNEKLFF.